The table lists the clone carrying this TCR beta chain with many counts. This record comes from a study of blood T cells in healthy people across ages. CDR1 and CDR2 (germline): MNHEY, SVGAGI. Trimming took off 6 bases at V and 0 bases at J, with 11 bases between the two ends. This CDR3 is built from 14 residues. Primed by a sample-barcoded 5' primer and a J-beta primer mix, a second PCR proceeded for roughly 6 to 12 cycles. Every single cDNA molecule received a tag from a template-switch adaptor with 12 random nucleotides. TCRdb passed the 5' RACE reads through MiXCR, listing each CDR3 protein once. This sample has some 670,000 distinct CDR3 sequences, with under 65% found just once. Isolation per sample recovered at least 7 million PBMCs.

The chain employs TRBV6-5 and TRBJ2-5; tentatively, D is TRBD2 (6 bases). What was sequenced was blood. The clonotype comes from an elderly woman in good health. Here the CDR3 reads CASRARDYQETQYF. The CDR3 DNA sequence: TGTGCCAGCAGGGCCCGGGACTACCAAGAGACCCAGTACTTC.